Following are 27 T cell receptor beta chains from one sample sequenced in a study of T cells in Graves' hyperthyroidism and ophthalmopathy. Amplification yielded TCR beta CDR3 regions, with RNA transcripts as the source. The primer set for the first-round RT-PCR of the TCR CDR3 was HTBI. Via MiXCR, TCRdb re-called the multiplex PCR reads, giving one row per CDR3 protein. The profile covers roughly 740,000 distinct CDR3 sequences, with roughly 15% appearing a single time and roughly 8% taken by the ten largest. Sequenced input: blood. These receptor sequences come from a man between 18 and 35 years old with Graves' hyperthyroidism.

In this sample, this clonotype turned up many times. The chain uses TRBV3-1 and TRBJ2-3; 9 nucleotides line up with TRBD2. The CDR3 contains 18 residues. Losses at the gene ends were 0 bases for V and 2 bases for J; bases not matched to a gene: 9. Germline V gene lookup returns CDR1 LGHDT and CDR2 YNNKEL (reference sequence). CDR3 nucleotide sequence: TGTGCCAGCAGCCAAGATCATCTAGCGGGATTTTCCACAGATACGCAGTATTTT. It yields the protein CASSQDHLAGFSTDTQYF.

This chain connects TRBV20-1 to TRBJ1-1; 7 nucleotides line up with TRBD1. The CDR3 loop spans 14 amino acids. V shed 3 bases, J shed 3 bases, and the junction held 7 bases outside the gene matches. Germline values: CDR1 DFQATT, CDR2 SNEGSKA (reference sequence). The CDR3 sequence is CSASPPGQHTEAFF. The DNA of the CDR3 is TGCAGTGCTAGCCCCCCGGGACAGCACACTGAAGCTTTCTTT.

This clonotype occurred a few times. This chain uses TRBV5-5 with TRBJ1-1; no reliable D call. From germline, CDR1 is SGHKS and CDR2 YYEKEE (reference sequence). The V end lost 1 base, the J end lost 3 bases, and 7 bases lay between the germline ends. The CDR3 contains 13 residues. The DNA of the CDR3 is TGTGCCAGCAGCTTGACGGTGTACACTGAAGCTTTCTTT. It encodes CASSLTVYTEAFF.

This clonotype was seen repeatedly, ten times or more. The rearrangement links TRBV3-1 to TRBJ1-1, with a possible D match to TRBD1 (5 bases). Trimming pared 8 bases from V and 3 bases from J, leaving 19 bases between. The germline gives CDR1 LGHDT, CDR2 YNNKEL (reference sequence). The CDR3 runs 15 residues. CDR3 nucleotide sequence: TGTGCCAGCCATGCAGGGAGGATTTGGGACACTGAAGCTTTCTTT. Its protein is CASHAGRIWDTEAFF.

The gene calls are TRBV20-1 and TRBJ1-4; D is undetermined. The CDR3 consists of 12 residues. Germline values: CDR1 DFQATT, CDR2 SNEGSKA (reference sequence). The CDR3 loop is CNHGRLNEKLFF. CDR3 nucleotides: TGCAATCACGGTCGACTAAATGAAAAACTGTTTTTT.

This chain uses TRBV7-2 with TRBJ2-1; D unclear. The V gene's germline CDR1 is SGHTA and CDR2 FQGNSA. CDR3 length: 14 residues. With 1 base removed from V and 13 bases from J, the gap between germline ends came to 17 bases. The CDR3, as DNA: TGTGCCAGCAGCTTAGGTGGCAGCCCTACGGCCCAGTTCTTC. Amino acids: CASSLGGSPTAQFF.

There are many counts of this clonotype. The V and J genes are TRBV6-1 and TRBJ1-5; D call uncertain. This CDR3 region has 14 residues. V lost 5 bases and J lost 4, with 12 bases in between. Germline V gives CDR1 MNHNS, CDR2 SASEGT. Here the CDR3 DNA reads TGTGCCAGCAGTACTGCGACGGGGAATCAGCCCCAGCATTTT. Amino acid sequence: CASSTATGNQPQHF.

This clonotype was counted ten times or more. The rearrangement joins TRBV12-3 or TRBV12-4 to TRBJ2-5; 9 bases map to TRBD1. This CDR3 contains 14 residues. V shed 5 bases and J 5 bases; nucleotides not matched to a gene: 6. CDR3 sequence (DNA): TGTGCCAGCAGTGGGGACAGGGTAGGCGAGACCCAGTACTTC. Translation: CASSGDRVGETQYF.

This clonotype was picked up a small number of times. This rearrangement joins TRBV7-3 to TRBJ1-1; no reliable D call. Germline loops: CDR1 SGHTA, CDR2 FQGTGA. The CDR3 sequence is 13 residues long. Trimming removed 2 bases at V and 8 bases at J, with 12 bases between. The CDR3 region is CASSLDREGEAFF. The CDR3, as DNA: TGTGCCAGCAGCTTAGATCGGGAAGGCGAAGCTTTCTTT.

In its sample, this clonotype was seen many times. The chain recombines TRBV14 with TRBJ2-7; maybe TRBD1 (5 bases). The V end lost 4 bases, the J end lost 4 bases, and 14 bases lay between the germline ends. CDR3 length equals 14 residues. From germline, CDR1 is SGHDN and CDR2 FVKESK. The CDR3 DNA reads TGTGCCAGCAGCCCAACCCGAACAGGTTACGAGCAGTACTTC. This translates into CASSPTRTGYEQYF.

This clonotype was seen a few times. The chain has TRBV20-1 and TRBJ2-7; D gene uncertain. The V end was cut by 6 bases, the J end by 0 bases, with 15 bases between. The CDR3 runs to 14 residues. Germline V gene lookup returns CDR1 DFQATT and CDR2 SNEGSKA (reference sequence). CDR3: CSATRRPFSYEQYF. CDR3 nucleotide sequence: TGCAGTGCCACCAGACGGCCCTTCTCCTACGAGCAGTACTTC.

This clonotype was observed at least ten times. As DNA, the CDR3 is TGTGCCAGCAGTCCGGAAGGGGGTTTTTCCTACGAGCAGTACTTC. This codes for CASSPEGGFSYEQYF. The V call is TRBV12-3 or TRBV12-4, the J call TRBJ2-7; D perhaps matches TRBD1 (6 bases). The CDR3 runs to 15 residues. V lost 5 bases to trimming and J lost 1 base, with 15 bases between them.

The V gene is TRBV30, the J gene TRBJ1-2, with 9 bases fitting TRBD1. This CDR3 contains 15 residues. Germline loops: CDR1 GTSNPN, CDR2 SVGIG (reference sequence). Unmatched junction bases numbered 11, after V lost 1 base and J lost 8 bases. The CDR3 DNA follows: TGTGCCTGGAGTGGGACAGGGGCTCTTAATCGGGGCTACACCTTC. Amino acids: CAWSGTGALNRGYTF.

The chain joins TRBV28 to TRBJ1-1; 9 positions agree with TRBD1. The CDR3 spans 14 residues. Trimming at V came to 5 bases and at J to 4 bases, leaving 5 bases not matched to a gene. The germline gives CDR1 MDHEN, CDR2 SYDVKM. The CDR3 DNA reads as TGTGCCAGCAGTCCGGGGACAGGGCCCACTGAAGCTTTCTTT. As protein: CASSPGTGPTEAFF.

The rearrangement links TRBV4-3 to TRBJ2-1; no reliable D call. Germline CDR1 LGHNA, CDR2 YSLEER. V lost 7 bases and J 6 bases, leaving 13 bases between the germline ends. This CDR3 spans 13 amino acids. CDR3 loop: CASKGFTSNEQFF. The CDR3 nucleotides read TGCGCCAGCAAAGGGTTTACGTCCAATGAGCAGTTCTTC.

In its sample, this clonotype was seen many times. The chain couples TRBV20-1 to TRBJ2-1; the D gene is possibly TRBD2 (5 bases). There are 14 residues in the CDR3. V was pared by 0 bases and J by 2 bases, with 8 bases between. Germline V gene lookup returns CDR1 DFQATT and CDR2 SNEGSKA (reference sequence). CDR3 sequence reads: CSARDGSAYNEQFF. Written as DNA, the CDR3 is TGCAGTGCTAGAGATGGTAGCGCCTACAATGAGCAGTTCTTC.

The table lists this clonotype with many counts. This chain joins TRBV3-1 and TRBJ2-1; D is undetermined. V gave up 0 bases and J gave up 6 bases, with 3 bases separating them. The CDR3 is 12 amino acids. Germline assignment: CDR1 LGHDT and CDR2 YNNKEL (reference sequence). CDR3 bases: TGTGCCAGCAGCCAAGAGGGCAATGAGCAGTTCTTC. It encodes CASSQEGNEQFF.

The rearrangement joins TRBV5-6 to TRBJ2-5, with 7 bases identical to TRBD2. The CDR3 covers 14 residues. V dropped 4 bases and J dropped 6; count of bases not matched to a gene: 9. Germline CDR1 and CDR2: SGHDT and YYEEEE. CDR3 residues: CASSPWGGKKTQYF. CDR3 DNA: TGTGCCAGCAGCCCCTGGGGAGGGAAGAAGACCCAGTACTTC.

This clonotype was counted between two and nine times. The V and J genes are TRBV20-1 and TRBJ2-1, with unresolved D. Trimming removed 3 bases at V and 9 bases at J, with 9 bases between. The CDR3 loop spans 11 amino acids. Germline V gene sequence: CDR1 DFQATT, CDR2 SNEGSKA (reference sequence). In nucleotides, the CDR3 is TGCAGTGCTAGGGAGACGGCTGAGCAGTTCTTC. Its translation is CSARETAEQFF.

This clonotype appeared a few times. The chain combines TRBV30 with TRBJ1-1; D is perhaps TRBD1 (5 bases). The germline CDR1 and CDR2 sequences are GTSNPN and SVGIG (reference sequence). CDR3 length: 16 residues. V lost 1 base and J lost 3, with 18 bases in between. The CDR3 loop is CAWSAGTVSSDTEAFF. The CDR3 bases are TGTGCCTGGAGTGCCGGGACGGTCTCATCGGACACTGAAGCTTTCTTT.

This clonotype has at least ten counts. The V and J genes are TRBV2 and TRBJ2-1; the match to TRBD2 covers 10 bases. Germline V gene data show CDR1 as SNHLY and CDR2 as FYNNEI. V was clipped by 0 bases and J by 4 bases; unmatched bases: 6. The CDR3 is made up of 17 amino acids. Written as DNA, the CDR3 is TGTGCCAGCAGTGAAGCGGCAGGACTAGCGGTTTACAATGAGCAGTTCTTC. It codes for CASSEAAGLAVYNEQFF. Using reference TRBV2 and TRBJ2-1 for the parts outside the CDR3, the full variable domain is EPEVTQTPSHQVTQMGQEVILRCVPISNHLYFYWYRQILGQKVEFLVSFYNNEISEKSEIFDDQFSVERPDGSNFTLKIRSTKLEDSAMYFCASSEAAGLAVYNEQFFGPGTRLTVL.

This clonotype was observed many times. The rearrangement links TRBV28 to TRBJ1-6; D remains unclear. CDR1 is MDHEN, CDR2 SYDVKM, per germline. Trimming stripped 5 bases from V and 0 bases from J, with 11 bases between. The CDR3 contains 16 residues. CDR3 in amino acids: CASSRLGLSYNSPLHF. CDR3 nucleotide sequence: TGTGCCAGCAGTCGTCTCGGGCTCTCCTATAATTCACCCCTCCACTTT. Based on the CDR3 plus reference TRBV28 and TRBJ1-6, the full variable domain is DVKVTQSSRYLVKRTGEKVFLECVQDMDHENMFWYRQDPGLGLRLIYFSYDVKMKEKGDIPEGYSVSREKKERFSLILESASTNQTSMYLCASSRLGLSYNSPLHFGNGTRLTVT.

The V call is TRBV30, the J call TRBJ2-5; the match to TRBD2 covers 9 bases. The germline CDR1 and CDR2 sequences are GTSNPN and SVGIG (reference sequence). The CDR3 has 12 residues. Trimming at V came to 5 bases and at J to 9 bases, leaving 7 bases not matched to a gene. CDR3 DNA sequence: TGTGCCTGGGGGGTAGCGGGAGAAGCCCAGTACTTC. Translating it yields CAWGVAGEAQYF. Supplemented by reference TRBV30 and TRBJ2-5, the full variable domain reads SQTIHQWPATLVQPVGSPLSLECTVEGTSNPNLYWYRQAAGRGLQLLFYSVGIGQISSEVPQNLSASRPQDRQFILSSKKLLLSDSGFYLCAWGVAGEAQYFGPGTRLLVL.

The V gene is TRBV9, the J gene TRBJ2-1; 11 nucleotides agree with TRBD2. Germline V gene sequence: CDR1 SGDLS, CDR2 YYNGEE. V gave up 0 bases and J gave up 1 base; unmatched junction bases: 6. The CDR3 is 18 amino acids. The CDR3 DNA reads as TGTGCCAGCAGCGTAGGTAGCGGGAGGGTCCTGTCCTACAATGAGCAGTTCTTC. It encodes CASSVGSGRVLSYNEQFF.

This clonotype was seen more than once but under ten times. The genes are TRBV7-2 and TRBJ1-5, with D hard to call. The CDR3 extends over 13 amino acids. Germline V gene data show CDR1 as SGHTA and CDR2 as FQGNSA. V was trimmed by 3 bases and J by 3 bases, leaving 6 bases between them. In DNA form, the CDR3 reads TGTGCCAGCAGCTTCACCCTCAATCAGCCCCAGCATTTT. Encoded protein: CASSFTLNQPQHF.

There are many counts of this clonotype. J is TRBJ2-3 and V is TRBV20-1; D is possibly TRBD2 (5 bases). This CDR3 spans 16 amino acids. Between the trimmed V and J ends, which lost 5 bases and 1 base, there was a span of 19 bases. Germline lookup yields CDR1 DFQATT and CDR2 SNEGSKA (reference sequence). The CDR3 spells CSALSAPQRRTDTQYF. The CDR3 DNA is TGCAGTGCTCTCTCGGCCCCCCAGCGGCGCACAGATACGCAGTATTTT.

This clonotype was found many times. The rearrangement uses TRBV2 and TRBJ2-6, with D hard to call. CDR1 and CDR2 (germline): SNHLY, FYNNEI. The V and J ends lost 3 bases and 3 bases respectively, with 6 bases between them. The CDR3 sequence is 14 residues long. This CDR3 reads CASSDRSGANVLTF. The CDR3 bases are TGTGCCAGCAGTGACAGGAGTGGGGCCAACGTCCTGACTTTC.